These 18 T cell receptor beta chains were sequenced from one sample in a study of PD-1 blockade in classical Hodgkin lymphoma. The time point denotes: cycle 4 day 1 (C4D1), after more than 5 weeks of nivolumab. Every patient had relapsed following autologous stem cell transplantation, and cohorts differed in brentuximab vedotin exposure. The authors purified CD4+ T cells from thawed PBMCs by magnetic negative selection. Clones were read by immunoSEQ multiplex PCR, and TCRdb kept only the in-frame ones, dropping some. The sample records more than 10,000 clones, almost 90% being singletons. Sequences were derived from CD4+ T cells from blood, sampled before the fourth cycle of nivolumab. The receptors come from a human donor with classical Hodgkin lymphoma.

The chain couples TRBV11-2 to TRBJ1-1; D unresolved. This CDR3 is 12 amino acids long. The V end was cut by 0 bases, the J end by 8 bases, with 7 bases between. CDR1 SGHAT and CDR2 FQNNGV come from the germline V gene. In nucleotides, the CDR3 is TGTGCCAGCAGCTTAGATATTTCAGAAGCTTTCTTT. Amino acids: CASSLDISEAFF.

The V gene is TRBV9, the J gene TRBJ1-3; the D is unclear. The CDR3 consists of 18 residues. Germline V lookup: CDR1 SGDLS, CDR2 YYNGEE. V was cut by 4 bases and J by 3 bases, with 23 bases left in between. The CDR3 sequence: CASSPRVGGAIFGNTIYF. CDR3 nucleotides: TGTGCCAGCAGCCCTAGGGTAGGAGGTGCCATTTTTGGAAACACCATATATTTT.

V and J are TRBV27 and TRBJ2-5; TRBD2 agrees at 13 bases. Germline-derived CDR1 and CDR2 are MNHEY and SMNVEV (reference sequence). V was pared by 5 bases and J by 2 bases, with 8 bases of the junction left unmatched. The CDR3 is 17 residues long. CDR3 in DNA: TGTGCCAGCAGTGGACGGACTAGCGGGAGCCTTCAAGAGACCCAGTACTTC. Its protein is CASSGRTSGSLQETQYF.

Details on this clone: The sample holds other DNA sequences that translate to the same CDR3. The V gene is TRBV18, the J gene TRBJ2-3; the D is unclear. Germline V gives CDR1 KGHSH, CDR2 LQKENI. The V end was cut by 0 bases, the J end by 5 bases, with 6 bases between. The CDR3 contains 13 residues. The chain's CDR3 is CASSPPVRDTQYF. DNA of the CDR3: TGTGCCAGCTCACCACCGGTGAGAGATACGCAGTATTTT.

The genes are TRBV29-1 and TRBJ1-3; D is uncertain. CDR1 is SQVTM and CDR2 is ANQGSEA in the germline V gene. This CDR3 region has 13 residues. V gave up 4 bases and J gave up 0 bases, with 7 bases separating them. The CDR3 sequence: CSVGESSGNTIYF. The CDR3 DNA reads TGCAGCGTTGGGGAGAGCTCTGGAAACACCATATATTTT. Variable domain in full (rest from reference TRBV29-1 and TRBJ1-3): SAVISQKPSRDICQRGTSLTIQCQVDSQVTMMFWYRQQPGQSLTLIATANQGSEATYESGFVIDKFPISRPNLTFSTLTVSNMSPEDSSIYLCSVGESSGNTIYFGEGSWLTVV.

The rearrangement joins TRBV18 to TRBJ1-6; 7 bases line up with TRBD1. The germline CDR1 and CDR2 sequences are KGHSH and LQKENI. J gave up 7 bases and V 4 bases, and 7 bases lay outside the gene matches. CDR3 length: 15 amino acids. CDR3 sequence (DNA): TGTGCCAGCTCACTCTCGACAGGGACAAATTCACCCCTCCACTTT. It codes for CASSLSTGTNSPLHF.

The chain recombines TRBV7-9 with TRBJ2-7; either TRBD1 or TRBD2 may supply D (5 bases each). The CDR3 has 12 amino acids. V was pared by 8 bases and J by 0 bases, with 8 bases between. The germline gives CDR1 SEHNR, CDR2 FQNEAQ (reference sequence). The CDR3 protein is CASGDGSYEQYF. CDR3 nucleotides: TGTGCCAGCGGGGACGGCTCCTACGAGCAGTACTTC. Full variable domain (missing parts from reference TRBV7-9 and TRBJ2-7): DTGVSQNPRHKITKRGQNVTFRCDPISEHNRLYWYRQTLGQGPEFLTYFQNEAQLEKSRLLSDRFSAERPKGSFSTLEIQRTEQGDSAMYLCASGDGSYEQYFGPGTRLTVT.

The rearrangement joins TRBV2 to TRBJ1-5; D possibly corresponds to TRBD1 (6 bases). The V end lost 5 bases, the J end lost 3 bases, and 11 bases lay between the germline ends. This CDR3 comprises 14 residues. Looked up from germline, CDR1 is SNHLY and CDR2 is FYNNEI. In DNA, the CDR3 is TGTGCCAGCAGTACCCAGGGGTACAATCAGCCCCAGCATTTT. This sequence encodes CASSTQGYNQPQHF.

The chain carries TRBV29-1 and TRBJ2-3; D not resolved. This CDR3 is 11 amino acids long. V was cut by 6 bases and J by 6 bases, with 10 bases left in between. The V gene's germline CDR1 is SQVTM and CDR2 ANQGSEA. Written as DNA, the CDR3 is TGCAGCGTGGGAATGGGGGATACGCAGTATTTT. Translated: CSVGMGDTQYF.

This chain joins TRBV18 and TRBJ2-3, with D possibly matching TRBD1 (7 bases). This CDR3 has 16 residues. V shed 3 bases and J shed 9 bases, with 22 bases lying between them. Germline V lookup: CDR1 KGHSH, CDR2 LQKENI. In DNA form, the CDR3 reads TGTGCCAGCTCACCGAGGAGACAGGCGCCAGGGGGGACGCAGTATTTT. Translated, it gives CASSPRRQAPGGTQYF.

This chain connects TRBV7-8 to TRBJ2-5; no definite D call. The CDR3 is 13 residues long. The germline CDR1 and CDR2 sequences are SGHVS and FQNEAQ. V gave up 2 bases and J gave up 3 bases, with 7 bases separating them. For the CDR3, the DNA is TGTGCCAGCAGCTTAAACAGAAAAGAGACCCAGTACTTC. It codes for CASSLNRKETQYF.

This sequence joins TRBV9 and TRBJ1-1, with unresolved D. The V gene's germline CDR1 is SGDLS and CDR2 YYNGEE. The CDR3 length is 16 residues. The ends were cut back, 4 bases at V and 0 bases at J, with 16 bases in the middle. The chain's CDR3 is CASSPDTGFMNTEAFF. CDR3 sequence (DNA): TGTGCCAGCAGCCCCGACACCGGGTTTATGAACACTGAAGCTTTCTTT.

This chain links TRBV27 with TRBJ2-1; D gene uncertain. Looked up from germline, CDR1 is MNHEY and CDR2 is SMNVEV (reference sequence). This CDR3 spans 15 amino acids. With 5 bases removed from V and 0 bases from J, the gap between germline ends came to 11 bases. The CDR3 DNA is TGTGCCAGCAGTCCCCTCTTAGGCTCCTACAATGAGCAGTTCTTC. Amino acid sequence: CASSPLLGSYNEQFF.

This clone was picked up one time. CDR3 residues: CASSLWAGEYGYTF. CDR3 bases: TGTGCCAGCAGCTTATGGGCCGGAGAATATGGCTACACCTTC. The V and J genes are TRBV11-2 and TRBJ1-2; no clear D gene. Trimming pared 2 bases from V and 5 bases from J, leaving 12 bases between. Germline CDR1 SGHAT, CDR2 FQNNGV. The CDR3 runs 14 residues.

CDR3 amino acids: CASSSTGTSGSLGAADTQYF. The CDR3, as DNA: TGCGCCAGCAGCTCCACCGGGACTAGCGGGAGTTTGGGTGCCGCAGATACGCAGTATTTT. V gene TRBV5-1 combines with J gene TRBJ2-3; 14 bases align to TRBD2. CDR3 size: 20 residues. V lost 3 bases and J lost 4; bases outside the gene matches: 16. CDR1 SGHRS and CDR2 YFSETQ come from the germline V gene.

The V gene is TRBV7-9, the J gene TRBJ1-2; D unresolved. The CDR3 contains 13 residues. Germline loops: CDR1 SEHNR, CDR2 FQNEAQ (reference sequence). The V and J ends lost 5 bases and 7 bases respectively, with 14 bases between them. CDR3 in DNA: TGTGCCAGCAGCCCATTGGCGGCTGGTGGCTACACCTTC. Translation gives CASSPLAAGGYTF.

The chain has TRBV5-1 and TRBJ1-2, with D unclear. CDR3 length: 15 amino acids. Trimming stripped 0 bases from V and 0 bases from J, with 9 bases between. CDR1 and CDR2 (germline): SGHRS, YFSETQ. CDR3 nucleotide sequence: TGCGCCAGCAGCTTGGCAGGAGATACTAACTATGGCTACACCTTC. Translating it yields CASSLAGDTNYGYTF.

CDR3 bases: TGTGCCAGCAGCCGGGGACAGCCACAAGAGACCCAGTACTTC. Its translation: CASSRGQPQETQYF. V gene TRBV7-3 combines with J gene TRBJ2-5; TRBD1 aligns across 7 bases. This CDR3 is 14 amino acids long. Germline V gene sequence: CDR1 SGHTA, CDR2 FQGTGA. V dropped 5 bases and J dropped 2; count of bases not matched to a gene: 5.